This T cell receptor beta chain originates from a study of T cells after yellow fever vaccination. Trimming removed 0 bases at V and 7 bases at J, with 12 bases between. Germline CDR1 is SEHNR and CDR2 is FQNEAQ (reference sequence). The CDR3 is made up of 14 amino acids. TCRdb fed the 5' RACE reads into MiXCR, producing one record per CDR3 protein. The data show about 170,000 distinct CDR3 sequences, 5.5% to 7.5% seen once. This clonotype appeared many times. The sequencing used CD4+ T cells sorted from PBMCs, collected on the day of the first yellow fever vaccination. J is TRBJ1-2 and V is TRBV7-9; D is perhaps TRBD1 (5 bases). This clonotype was obtained from a man in his late teens or twenties who received the YFV17D yellow fever vaccine. The CDR3 loop is CASSLAGTTSGYTF. CDR3 DNA: TGTGCCAGCAGCTTAGCGGGGACGACAAGTGGCTACACCTTC.